This T cell receptor (beta chain) was observed in a study of T cells expressing NK-cell markers. For the study at large: Sorted CD3+CD56+NKG2C+, CD3+CD56+NKG2C- and CD3+CD56-NKG2C+ T-cell subsets were beta-chain profiled.

Germline V gene sequence: CDR1 DFQATT, CDR2 SNEGSKA (reference sequence). The CDR3 covers 12 residues. Using the 5' RACE reads, TCRdb records one entry per CDR3 protein without DNA. The record lists 350,000 to 400,000 distinct CDR3 sequences, of which the ten most abundant hold about 10%. This clonotype was sampled from a woman in her 50s in good health. The chain links TRBV20-1 to TRBJ2-7. Sequences were obtained from blood T cells: a sorted CD56 or NKG2C T cell subset, CD4+ or CD8+ T cells, or bulk PBMC T cells (not recorded which). CDR3 residues: CSAHPITYEQYF.